This T cell receptor beta chain stems from a study of blood T cell repertoires in COVID-19. Study summary: Sites in the United States, Italy and Spain provided acute and convalescent COVID-19 samples.

Assay used: immunoSEQ multiplex PCR; TCRdb lists only in-frame clones, some missing. This table has hundreds of thousands of clones, about 85% appearing once. The sequencing input was peripheral blood. This TCR derives from a woman aged 45-60 years with active or convalescent COVID-19.

CDR3 DNA sequence: TGTGCCGCACCCCTGATAGGACAGAATACTAATGAGCAGTTCTTC. It yields the protein CAAPLIGQNTNEQFF. This sequence joins TRBV10-3 and TRBJ2-1; perhaps TRBD1 as D (6 bases). The CDR3 extends over 15 amino acids. The V end was cut by 11 bases, the J end by 7 bases, with 24 bases between. The germline CDR1 and CDR2 sequences are ENHRY and SYGVKD.